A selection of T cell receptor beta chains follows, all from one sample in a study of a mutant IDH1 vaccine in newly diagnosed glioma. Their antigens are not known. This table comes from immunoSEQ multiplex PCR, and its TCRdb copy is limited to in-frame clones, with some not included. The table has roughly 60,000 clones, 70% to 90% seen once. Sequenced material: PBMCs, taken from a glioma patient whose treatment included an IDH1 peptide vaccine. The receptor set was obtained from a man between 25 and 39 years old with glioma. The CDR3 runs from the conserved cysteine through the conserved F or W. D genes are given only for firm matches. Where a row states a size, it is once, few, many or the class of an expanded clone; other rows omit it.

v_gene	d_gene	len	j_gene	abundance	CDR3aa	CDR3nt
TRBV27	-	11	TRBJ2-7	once	CASMGVNEQYF	TGTGCCAGCATGGGCGTAAACGAGCAGTACTTC
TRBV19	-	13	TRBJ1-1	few	CASSTVMNTEAFF	TGTGCCAGTAGTACTGTGATGAACACTGAAGCTTTCTTT
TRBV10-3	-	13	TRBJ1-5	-	CAISTESNQPQHF	TGTGCCATCAGCACAGAGAGCAATCAGCCCCAGCATTTT
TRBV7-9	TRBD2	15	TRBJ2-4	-	CASTYSGGAKNIQYF	TGTGCCAGCACCTATAGCGGGGGGGCCAAAAACATTCAGTACTTC
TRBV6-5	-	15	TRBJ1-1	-	CASSYRAGMNTEAFF	TGTGCCAGCAGTTACCGGGCAGGGATGAACACTGAAGCTTTCTTT
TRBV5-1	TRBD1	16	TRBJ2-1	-	CASSSADITGGPEQFF	TGCGCCAGCAGCTCCGCGGACATTACAGGGGGCCCTGAGCAGTTCTTC
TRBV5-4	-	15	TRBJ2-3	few	CASSLTGRSTDTQYF	TGTGCCAGCAGCTTGACGGGAAGGAGCACAGATACGCAGTATTTT
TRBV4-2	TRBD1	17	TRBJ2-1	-	CASSQEGQWSSYNEQFF	TGTGCCAGCAGCCAAGAGGGACAGTGGAGCTCCTACAATGAGCAGTTCTTC
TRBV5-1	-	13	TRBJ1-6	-	CASTKMGDSPLHF	TGCGCCAGCACGAAGATGGGGGATTCACCCCTCCACTTT
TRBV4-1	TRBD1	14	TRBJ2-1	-	CASSVTGIIHEQFF	TGCGCCAGCAGCGTGACAGGGATAATCCATGAGCAGTTCTTC
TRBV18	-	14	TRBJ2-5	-	CASSPPSVMETQYF	TGTGCCAGCTCACCACCGAGTGTGATGGAGACCCAGTACTTC
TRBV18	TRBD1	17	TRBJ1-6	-	CASSPYSNRGDNSPLHF	TGTGCCAGCTCCCCCTACAGTAACAGGGGGGATAATTCACCCCTCCACTTT
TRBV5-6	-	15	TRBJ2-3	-	CASSPGTFSTDTQYF	TGTGCCAGCAGCCCCGGGACTTTTAGCACAGATACGCAGTATTTT
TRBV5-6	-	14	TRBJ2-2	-	CASSLEPNTGELFF	TGTGCCAGCAGCTTGGAGCCGAACACCGGGGAGCTGTTTTTT
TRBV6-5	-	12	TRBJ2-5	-	CASSDSGETQYF	TGTGCCAGCAGTGACTCAGGAGAGACCCAGTACTTC
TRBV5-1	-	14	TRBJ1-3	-	CASSPPGQGNTIYF	TGCGCCAGCAGCCCACCGGGACAAGGAAACACCATATATTTT
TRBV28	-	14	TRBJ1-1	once	CASSLSGGQGKAFF	TGTGCCAGCAGTTTAAGCGGGGGACAAGGAAAAGCTTTCTTT
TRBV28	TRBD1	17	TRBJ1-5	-	CASSSRKTGSSNQPQHF	TGTGCCAGCAGTTCCCGAAAGACAGGGTCGAGCAATCAGCCCCAGCATTTT
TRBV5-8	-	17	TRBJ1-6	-	CASSRQYFRVDNSPLHF	TGTGCCAGCAGTCGACAGTACTTTAGGGTAGATAATTCACCCCTCCACTTT
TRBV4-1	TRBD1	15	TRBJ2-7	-	CASSLRTGKSYEQYF	TGCGCCAGCAGCCTAAGGACAGGGAAGTCCTACGAGCAGTACTTC
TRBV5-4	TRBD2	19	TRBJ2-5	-	CASSLDGILLAGSQETQYF	TGTGCCAGCAGCTTGGACGGGATCTTACTAGCGGGGAGCCAAGAGACCCAGTACTTC
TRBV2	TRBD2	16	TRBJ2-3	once	CASRLRLAGGADTQYF	TGTGCCAGCAGGCTACGGCTAGCGGGGGGGGCCGATACGCAGTATTTT
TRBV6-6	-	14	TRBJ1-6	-	CASSYWGGNSPLHF	TGTGCCAGCAGTTACTGGGGAGGGAATTCACCCCTCCACTTT
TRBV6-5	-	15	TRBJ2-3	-	CASRGTITSTDTQYF	TGTGCCAGCAGAGGAACAATCACTAGCACAGATACGCAGTATTTT
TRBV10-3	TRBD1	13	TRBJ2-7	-	CAIRGTGGDEQYF	TGTGCCATCAGGGGGACAGGGGGCGACGAGCAGTACTTC
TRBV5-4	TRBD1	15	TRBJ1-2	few	CASSLALDRAYGYTF	TGTGCCAGCAGCTTGGCGCTGGACAGGGCCTATGGCTACACCTTC
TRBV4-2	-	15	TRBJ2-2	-	CASSQGQGSTGELFF	TGTGCCAGCAGCCAAGGTCAGGGTAGCACCGGGGAGCTGTTTTTT
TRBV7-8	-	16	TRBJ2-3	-	CASSLGVKAGTDTQYF	TGTGCCAGCAGCCTGGGGGTGAAAGCTGGGACAGATACGCAGTATTTT
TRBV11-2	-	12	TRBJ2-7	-	CASSPRPYEQYF	TGTGCCAGCAGCCCGCGGCCCTACGAGCAGTACTTC
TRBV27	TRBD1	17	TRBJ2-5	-	CASSRLQQGVQEETQYF	TGTGCCAGCAGTAGACTACAGCAGGGGGTCCAGGAGGAGACCCAGTACTTC
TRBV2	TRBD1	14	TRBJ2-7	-	CASKGTGGSYEQYF	TGTGCCAGCAAAGGGACAGGGGGATCCTACGAGCAGTACTTC
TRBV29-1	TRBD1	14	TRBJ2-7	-	CSVLGTGHSYEQYF	TGCAGCGTTCTCGGGACAGGACACTCCTACGAGCAGTACTTC
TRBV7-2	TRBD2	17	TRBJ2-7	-	CASSYRTSGGGHYEQYF	TGTGCCAGCAGCTACCGGACTAGCGGGGGGGGACACTACGAGCAGTACTTC
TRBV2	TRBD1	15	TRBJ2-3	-	CASSAGTGGSDTQYF	TGTGCCAGCAGTGCCGGGACAGGGGGTTCGGATACGCAGTATTTT
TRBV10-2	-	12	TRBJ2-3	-	CASSAATDTQYF	TGCGCCAGCAGTGCCGCCACAGATACGCAGTATTTT
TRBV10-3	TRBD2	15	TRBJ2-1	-	CAIRDGTSGHNEQFF	TGTGCCATCAGGGACGGGACTAGCGGACACAATGAGCAGTTCTTC
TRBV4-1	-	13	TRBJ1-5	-	CASSPGAHQPQHF	TGCGCCAGCAGCCCGGGGGCTCATCAGCCCCAGCATTTT
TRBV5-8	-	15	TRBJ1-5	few	CASSEGVNPNQPQHF	TGTGCCAGCAGTGAGGGGGTCAACCCTAATCAGCCCCAGCATTTT
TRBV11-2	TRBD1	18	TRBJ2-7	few	CASSLSGQGAIGGGEQYF	TGTGCCAGCAGCTTATCTGGACAGGGGGCGATTGGAGGAGGCGAGCAGTACTTC
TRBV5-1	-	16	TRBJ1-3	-	CASSSTATGFGNTIYF	TGCGCCAGCAGCTCTACCGCTACAGGGTTTGGAAACACCATATATTTT
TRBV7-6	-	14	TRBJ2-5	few	CASSSRQIQETQYF	TGTGCCAGCAGCTCACGACAGATTCAAGAGACCCAGTACTTC
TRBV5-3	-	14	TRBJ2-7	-	CASSSPGLGVEQYF	TGTGCCAGCAGCTCCCCGGGGTTGGGGGTCGAGCAGTACTTC
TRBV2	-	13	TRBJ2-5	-	CASSVQEQETQYF	TGTGCCAGCAGTGTGCAGGAACAAGAGACCCAGTACTTC
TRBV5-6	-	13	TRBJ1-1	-	CASSFDRDTEAFF	TGTGCCAGCAGCTTTGACAGAGACACTGAAGCTTTCTTT
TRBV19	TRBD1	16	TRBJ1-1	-	CASSTWTGALNTEAFF	TGTGCCAGTAGTACCTGGACAGGGGCCCTTAACACTGAAGCTTTCTTT
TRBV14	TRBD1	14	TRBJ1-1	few	CASSRTGSGTEAFF	TGTGCCAGCAGCCGGACAGGGTCTGGCACTGAAGCTTTCTTT
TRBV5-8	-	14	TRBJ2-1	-	CASSPGMSYNEQFF	TGTGCCAGCAGCCCCGGTATGTCCTACAATGAGCAGTTCTTC
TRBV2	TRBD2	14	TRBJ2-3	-	CASVRRGVTDTQYF	TGTGCCAGTGTGAGGCGGGGGGTCACAGATACGCAGTATTTT
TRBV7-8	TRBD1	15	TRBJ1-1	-	CASSFSQGAHTEAFF	TGTGCCAGCAGCTTTTCACAGGGGGCGCATACTGAAGCTTTCTTT
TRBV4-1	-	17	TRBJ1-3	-	CASSQGALRPSGNTIYF	TGCGCCAGCAGCCAAGGGGCCCTGCGACCTTCTGGAAACACCATATATTTT
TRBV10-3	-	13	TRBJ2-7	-	CAIKGESSYEQYF	TGTGCCATCAAAGGGGAGTCCTCCTACGAGCAGTACTTC